The clone carrying this T cell receptor beta chain was observed a few times. The antigen remains unidentified. This sample was taken from a study of T cells in localized non-small cell lung cancer. Assay used: immunoSEQ multiplex PCR; TCRdb lists only in-frame clones, some missing. Of 60,000 to 85,000 clones in the sample, 86% were seen once. Trimming cost V 8 bases and J 8 bases; bases outside gene matches: 6. Germline V gene sequence: CDR1 LNHDA, CDR2 SQIVND (reference sequence). This CDR3 region has 12 residues. Study findings and constraints: Of the top 100 tumor clones, median roughly 60 were in adjacent lung, 25 to 30 among its top 100.

The receptor was derived from a male donor older than 55 with stage III squamous cell lung carcinoma. The rearrangement joins TRBV19 to TRBJ1-2; 9 bases line up with TRBD1. Source: peripheral blood, taken before any cancer treatment. The CDR3 reads CASRTGVYGYTF. As DNA, the CDR3 is TGTGCCAGTCGGACAGGGGTCTACGGCTACACCTTC. Full variable domain (remainder filled in from reference TRBV19 and TRBJ1-2): DGGITQSPKYLFRKEGQNVTLSCEQNLNHDAMYWYRQDPGQGLRLIYYSQIVNDFQKGDIAEGYSVSREKKESFPLTVTSAQKNPTAFYLCASRTGVYGYTFGSGTRLTVV.